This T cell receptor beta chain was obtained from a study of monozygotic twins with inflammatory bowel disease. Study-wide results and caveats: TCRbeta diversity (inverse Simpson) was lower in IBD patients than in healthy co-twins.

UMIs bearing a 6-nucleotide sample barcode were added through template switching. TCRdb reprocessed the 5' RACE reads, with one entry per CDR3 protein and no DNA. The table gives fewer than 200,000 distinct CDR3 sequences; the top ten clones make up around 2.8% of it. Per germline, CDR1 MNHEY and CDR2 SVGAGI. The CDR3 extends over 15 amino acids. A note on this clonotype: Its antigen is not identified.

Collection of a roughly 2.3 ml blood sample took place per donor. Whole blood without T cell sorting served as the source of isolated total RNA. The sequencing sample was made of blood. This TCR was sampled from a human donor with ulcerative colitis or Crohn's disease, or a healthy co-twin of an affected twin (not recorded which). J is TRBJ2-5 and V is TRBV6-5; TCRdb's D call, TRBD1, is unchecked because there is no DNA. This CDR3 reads CASSYGGGPQETQYF.